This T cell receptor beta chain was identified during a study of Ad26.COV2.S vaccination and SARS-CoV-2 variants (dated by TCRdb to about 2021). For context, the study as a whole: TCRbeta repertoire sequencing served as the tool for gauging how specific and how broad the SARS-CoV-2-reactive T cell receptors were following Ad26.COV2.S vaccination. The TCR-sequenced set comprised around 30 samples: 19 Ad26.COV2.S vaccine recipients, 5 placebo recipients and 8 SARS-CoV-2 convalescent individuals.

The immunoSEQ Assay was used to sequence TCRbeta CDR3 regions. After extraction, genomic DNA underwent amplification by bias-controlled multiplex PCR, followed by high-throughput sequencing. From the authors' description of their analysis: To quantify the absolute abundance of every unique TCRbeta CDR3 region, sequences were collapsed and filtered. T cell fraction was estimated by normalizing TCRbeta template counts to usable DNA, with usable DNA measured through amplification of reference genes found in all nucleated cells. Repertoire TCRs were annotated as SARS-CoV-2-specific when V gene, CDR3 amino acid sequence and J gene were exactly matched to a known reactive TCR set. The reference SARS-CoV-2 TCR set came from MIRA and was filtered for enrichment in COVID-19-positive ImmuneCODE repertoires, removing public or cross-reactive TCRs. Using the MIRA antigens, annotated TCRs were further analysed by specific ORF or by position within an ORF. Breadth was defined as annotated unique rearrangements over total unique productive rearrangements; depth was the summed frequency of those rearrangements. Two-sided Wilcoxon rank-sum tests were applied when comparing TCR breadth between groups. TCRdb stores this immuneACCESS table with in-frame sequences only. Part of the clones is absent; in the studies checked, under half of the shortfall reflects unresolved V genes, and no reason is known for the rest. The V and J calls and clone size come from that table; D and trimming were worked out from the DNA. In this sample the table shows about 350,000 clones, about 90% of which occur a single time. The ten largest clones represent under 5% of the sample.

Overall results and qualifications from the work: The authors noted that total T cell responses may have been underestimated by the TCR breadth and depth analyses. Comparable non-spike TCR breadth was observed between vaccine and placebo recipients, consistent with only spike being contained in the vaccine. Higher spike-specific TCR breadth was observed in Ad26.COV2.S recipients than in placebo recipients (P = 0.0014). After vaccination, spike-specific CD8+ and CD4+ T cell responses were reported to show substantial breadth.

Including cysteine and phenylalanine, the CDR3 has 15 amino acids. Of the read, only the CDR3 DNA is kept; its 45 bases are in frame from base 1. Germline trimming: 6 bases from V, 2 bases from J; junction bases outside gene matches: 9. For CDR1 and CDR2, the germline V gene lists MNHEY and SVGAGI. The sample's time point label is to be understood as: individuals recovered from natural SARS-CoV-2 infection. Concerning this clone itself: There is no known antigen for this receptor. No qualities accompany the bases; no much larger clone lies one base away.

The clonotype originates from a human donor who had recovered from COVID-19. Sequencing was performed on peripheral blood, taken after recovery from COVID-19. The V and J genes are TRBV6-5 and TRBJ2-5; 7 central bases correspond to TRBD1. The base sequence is TGTGCCAGCAGACGTGACAGGGCTTTTCAAGAGACCCAGTACTTC. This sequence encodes CASRRDRAFQETQYF.